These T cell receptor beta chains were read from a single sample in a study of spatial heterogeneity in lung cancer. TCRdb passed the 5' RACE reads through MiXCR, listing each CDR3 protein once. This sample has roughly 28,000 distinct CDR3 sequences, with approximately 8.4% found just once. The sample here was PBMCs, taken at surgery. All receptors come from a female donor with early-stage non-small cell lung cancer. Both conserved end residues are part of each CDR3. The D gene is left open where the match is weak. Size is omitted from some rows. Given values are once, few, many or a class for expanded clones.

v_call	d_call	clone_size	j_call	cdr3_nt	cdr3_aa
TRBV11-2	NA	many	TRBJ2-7	TGTGCCAGCAGCATCCCGTTTAGGGGGTCCTACGAGCAGTACTTC	CASSIPFRGSYEQYF
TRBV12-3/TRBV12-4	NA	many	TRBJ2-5	TGTGCCAGCAGTTCTACAGGGGAGGGAGAGACCCAGTACTTC	CASSSTGEGETQYF
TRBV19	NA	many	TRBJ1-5	TGTGCCAGTAGTATTTCTATGAGGGGGGGAAGCTATGGCAATCAGCCCCAGCATTTT	CASSISMRGGSYGNQPQHF
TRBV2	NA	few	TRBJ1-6	TGTGCCAGCCACCGTTATTCACCCCTCCACTTT	CASHRYSPLHF
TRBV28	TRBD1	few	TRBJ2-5	TGTGCCAGCAGTTTTAACAGGGGGCTCCAAGAGACCCAGTACTTC	CASSFNRGLQETQYF
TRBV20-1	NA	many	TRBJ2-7	TGCAGTGCTAAAGCCAGGGATAGCTCCTACGAGCAGTACTTC	CSAKARDSSYEQYF
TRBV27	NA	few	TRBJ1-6	TGTGCCAGCAGTTTAAGCTATAATTCACCCCTCCACTTT	CASSLSYNSPLHF
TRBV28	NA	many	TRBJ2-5	TGTGCCAGCAGGCCCAGGGGGTTTGGCCGGGACTCCAAAGAGACCCAGTACTTC	CASRPRGFGRDSKETQYF
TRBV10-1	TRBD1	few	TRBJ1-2	TGCGCCAGCAGCGAAGGGACAGGGAACGTTTTTGGCTACACCTTC	CASSEGTGNVFGYTF
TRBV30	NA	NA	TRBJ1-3	TGTGCCTGGAGTGACGGGCCCACCATATATTTT	CAWSDGPTIYF
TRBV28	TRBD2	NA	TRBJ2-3	TGTGCCAGCACCCTAGGGACTAGCGGGAGCACAGATACGCAGTATTTT	CASTLGTSGSTDTQYF
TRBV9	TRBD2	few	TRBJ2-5	TGTGCCAGCAGCGTAGGGGGCCTTAACCTAGCGGGAGGCCACCAAGAGACCCAGTACTTC	CASSVGGLNLAGGHQETQYF
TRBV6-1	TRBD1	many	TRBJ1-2	TGTGCCAGCAGTGAGACGAACAGGGGCCCCTATGGCTACACCTTC	CASSETNRGPYGYTF
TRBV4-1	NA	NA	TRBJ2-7	TGCGCCAGCAGCCAAGGTGTCGGCTACGAGCAGTACTTC	CASSQGVGYEQYF
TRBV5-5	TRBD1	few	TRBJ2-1	TGTGCCACCAGGCAACCGGGACAGTCAGCTGCACGCTCCTACAATGAGCAGTTCTTC	CATRQPGQSAARSYNEQFF
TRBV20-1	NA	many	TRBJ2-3	TGCAGTGCTAGAGCGTCCCCCGGACGGGAGCAGGGTACGCAGTATTTT	CSARASPGREQGTQYF
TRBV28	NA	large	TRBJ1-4	TGTGCCAGCAGTTTATGGAGCGGGGCCCCTAATGAAAAACTGTTTTTT	CASSLWSGAPNEKLFF
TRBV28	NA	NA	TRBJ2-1	TGTGCCAGCAGTACTTCCAGCGTGGTCTACAATGAGCAGTTCTTC	CASSTSSVVYNEQFF
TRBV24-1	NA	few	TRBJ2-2	TGTGCCACCTTAGACGACACTGCTACCGGGGAGCTGTTTTTT	CATLDDTATGELFF
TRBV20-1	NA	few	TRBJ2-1	TGCAGTGCCACATCCCAGAGGAACCGTCAGTTCTTC	CSATSQRNRQFF
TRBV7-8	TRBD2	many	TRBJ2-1	TGTGCCAGCAGCTTACGCCTTTTCCCGGGAGGTCACGTTGAGCAGTTCTTC	CASSLRLFPGGHVEQFF
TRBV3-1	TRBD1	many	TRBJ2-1	TGTGCCAGCGCCTCAGGGGGCGGTGGCGATGAGCAGTTCTTC	CASASGGGGDEQFF
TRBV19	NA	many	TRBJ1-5	TGTGCCAGTACCAATTACCTAAATCAGCCCCAGCATTTT	CASTNYLNQPQHF
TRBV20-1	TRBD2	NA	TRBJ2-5	TGCAGTGGGACTAGCGGGAGGAATACAGAGACCCAGTACTTC	CSGTSGRNTETQYF
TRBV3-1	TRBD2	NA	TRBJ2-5	TGTGCCAGCAGCCCTCGTACGACGGGAGGGACCCAGTACTTC	CASSPRTTGGTQYF
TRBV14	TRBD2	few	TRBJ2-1	TGTGCCAGCAGCCAAGCCCCTAGCGGGGGTTACAATGAGCAGTTCTTC	CASSQAPSGGYNEQFF
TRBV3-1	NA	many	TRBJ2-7	TGTGCCAGCAGCCAAGGGAGCTTCTCCTACGAGCAGTACTTC	CASSQGSFSYEQYF
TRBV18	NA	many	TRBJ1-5	TGTGCCAGCTCACCAGGGGAAGGATTTAGCAATCAGCCCCAGCATTTT	CASSPGEGFSNQPQHF
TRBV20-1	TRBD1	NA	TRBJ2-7	TGCAGTGCTAGCCGGGGACAGGGGGCCTACGAGCAGTACTTC	CSASRGQGAYEQYF
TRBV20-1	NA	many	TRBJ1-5	TGCAGTGCTAGAGATCTTAGCAATCAGCCCCAGCATTTT	CSARDLSNQPQHF
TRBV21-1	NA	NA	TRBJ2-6	TGTGCCAGCAGCAAAGTTCCCTCAGGTGCTGGGGCCAACGTCCTGACTTTC	CASSKVPSGAGANVLTF
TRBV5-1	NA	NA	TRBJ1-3	TGCGCCAGCAGCTTGGATGGTACGGCTGGAAACACCATATATTTT	CASSLDGTAGNTIYF
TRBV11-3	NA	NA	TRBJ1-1	TGTGCCAGCAGCCCAAACGGAGGCCCGGTGAACACTGAAGCTTTCTTT	CASSPNGGPVNTEAFF
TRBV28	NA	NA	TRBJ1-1	TGTGCCAGCGAGTCATGGATGAACACTGAAGCTTTCTTT	CASESWMNTEAFF
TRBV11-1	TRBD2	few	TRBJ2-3	TGTGCCAGCAGCTGGGGACCGGGACTACGCACAGATACGCAGTATTTT	CASSWGPGLRTDTQYF
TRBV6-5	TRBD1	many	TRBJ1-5	TGTGCCAGCAGTTTGAACAGGGGAAGCAATCAGCCCCAGCATTTT	CASSLNRGSNQPQHF
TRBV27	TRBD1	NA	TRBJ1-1	TGTGCCAGCAGTGCCAGGGGGCTTAACACTGAAGCTTTCTTT	CASSARGLNTEAFF
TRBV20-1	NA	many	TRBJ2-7	TGCAGTGCTAGCGAAGGAATTTGGTCCTACGAGCAGTACTTC	CSASEGIWSYEQYF
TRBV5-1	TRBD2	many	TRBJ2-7	TGCGCCAGCAGCTCCATAGGACTAGCGGGGGACGAGCAGTACTTC	CASSSIGLAGDEQYF
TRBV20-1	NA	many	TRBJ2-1	TGCAGTGCGACTGGACAGATAAATGAGCAGTTCTTC	CSATGQINEQFF
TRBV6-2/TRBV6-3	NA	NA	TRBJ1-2	TGTGCCAGCAGTTCTAATTTCTATGGCTACACCTTC	CASSSNFYGYTF
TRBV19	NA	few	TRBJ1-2	TGTGCCAGTAGTATAGCGGACGTAAAGGTTGGCTACACCTTC	CASSIADVKVGYTF